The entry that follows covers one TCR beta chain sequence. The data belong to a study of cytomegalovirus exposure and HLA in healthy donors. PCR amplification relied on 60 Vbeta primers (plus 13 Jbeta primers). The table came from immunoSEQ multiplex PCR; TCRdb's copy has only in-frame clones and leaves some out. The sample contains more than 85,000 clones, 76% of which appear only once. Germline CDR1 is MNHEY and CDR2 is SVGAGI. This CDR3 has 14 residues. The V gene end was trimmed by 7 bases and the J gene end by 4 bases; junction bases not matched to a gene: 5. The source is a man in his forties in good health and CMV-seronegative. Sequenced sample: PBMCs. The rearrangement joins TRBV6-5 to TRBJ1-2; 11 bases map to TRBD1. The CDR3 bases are TGTGCCAGCACCCAGGGGACAGGGGGCTATGGCTACACCTTC. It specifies CASTQGTGGYGYTF.